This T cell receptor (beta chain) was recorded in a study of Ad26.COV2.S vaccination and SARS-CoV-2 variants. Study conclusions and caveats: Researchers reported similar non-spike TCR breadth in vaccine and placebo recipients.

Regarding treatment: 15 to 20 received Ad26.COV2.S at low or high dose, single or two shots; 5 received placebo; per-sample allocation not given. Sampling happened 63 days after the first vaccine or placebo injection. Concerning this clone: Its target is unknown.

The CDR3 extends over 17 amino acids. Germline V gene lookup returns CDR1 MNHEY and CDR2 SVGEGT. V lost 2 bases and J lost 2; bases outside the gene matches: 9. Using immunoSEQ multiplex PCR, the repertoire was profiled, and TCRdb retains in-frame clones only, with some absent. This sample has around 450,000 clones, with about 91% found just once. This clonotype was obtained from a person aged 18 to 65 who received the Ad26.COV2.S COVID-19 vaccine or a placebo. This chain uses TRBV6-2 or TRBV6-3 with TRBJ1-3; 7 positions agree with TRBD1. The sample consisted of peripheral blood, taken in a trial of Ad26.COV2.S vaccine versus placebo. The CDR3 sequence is CASSYGLRDRTGNTIYF. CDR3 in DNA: TGTGCCAGCAGTTACGGTTTACGGGACAGAACTGGAAACACCATATATTTT.